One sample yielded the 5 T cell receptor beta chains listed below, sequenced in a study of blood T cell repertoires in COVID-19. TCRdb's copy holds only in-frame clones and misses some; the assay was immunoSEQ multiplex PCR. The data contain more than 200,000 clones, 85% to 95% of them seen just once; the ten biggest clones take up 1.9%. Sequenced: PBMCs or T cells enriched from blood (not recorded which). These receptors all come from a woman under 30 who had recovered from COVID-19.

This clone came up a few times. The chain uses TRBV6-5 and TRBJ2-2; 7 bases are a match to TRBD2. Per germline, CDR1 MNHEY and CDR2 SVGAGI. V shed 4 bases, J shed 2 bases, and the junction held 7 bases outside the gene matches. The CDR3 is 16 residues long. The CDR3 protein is CASSSERGHNTGELFF. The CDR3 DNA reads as TGTGCCAGCAGTTCAGAGCGGGGCCATAACACCGGGGAGCTGTTTTTT.

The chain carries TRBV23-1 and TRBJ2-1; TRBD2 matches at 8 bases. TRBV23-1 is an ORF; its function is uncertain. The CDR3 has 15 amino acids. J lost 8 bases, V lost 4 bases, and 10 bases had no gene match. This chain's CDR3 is CASSLLGGGGHEQFF. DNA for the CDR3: TGCGCCAGCAGTCTCCTCGGGGGGGGAGGACATGAGCAGTTCTTC.

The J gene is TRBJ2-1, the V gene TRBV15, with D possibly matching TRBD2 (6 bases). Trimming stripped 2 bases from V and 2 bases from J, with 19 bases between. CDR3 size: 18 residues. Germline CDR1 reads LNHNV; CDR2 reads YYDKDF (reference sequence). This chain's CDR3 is CATSRTRLGGGPYNEQFF. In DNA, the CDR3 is TGTGCCACCAGCAGAACCCGACTAGGTGGCGGTCCCTACAATGAGCAGTTCTTC. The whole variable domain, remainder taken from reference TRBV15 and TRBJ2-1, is DAMVIQNPRYQVTQFGKPVTLSCSQTLNHNVMYWYQQKSSQAPKLLFHYYDKDFNNEADTPDNFQSRRPNTSFCFLDIRSPGLGDTAMYLCATSRTRLGGGPYNEQFFGPGTRLTVL.

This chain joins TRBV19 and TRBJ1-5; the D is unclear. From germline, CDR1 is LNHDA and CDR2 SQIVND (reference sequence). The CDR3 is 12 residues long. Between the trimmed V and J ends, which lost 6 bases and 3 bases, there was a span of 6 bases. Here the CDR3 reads CASRGPNQPQHF. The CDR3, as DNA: TGTGCCAGTAGGGGCCCCAATCAGCCCCAGCATTTT.

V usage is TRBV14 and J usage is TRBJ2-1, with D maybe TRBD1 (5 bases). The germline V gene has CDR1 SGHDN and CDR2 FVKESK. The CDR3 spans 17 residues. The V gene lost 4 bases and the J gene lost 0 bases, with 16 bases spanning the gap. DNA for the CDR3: TGTGCCAGCAGCCGGGGCGACGACAGATCCTCCTACAATGAGCAGTTCTTC. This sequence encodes CASSRGDDRSSYNEQFF.